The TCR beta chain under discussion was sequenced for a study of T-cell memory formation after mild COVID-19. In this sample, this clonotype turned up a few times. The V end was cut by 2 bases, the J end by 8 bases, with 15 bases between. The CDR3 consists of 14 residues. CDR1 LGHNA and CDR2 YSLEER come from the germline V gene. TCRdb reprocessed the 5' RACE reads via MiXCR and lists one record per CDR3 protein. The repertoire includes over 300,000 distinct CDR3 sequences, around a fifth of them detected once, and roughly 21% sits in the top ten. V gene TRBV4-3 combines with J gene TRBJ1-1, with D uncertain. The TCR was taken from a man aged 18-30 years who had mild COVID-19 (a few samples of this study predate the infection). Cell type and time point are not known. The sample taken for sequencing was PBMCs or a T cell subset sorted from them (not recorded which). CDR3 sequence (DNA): TGCGCCAGCAGCCAATACCCCTTTAGTCCGGAAGCTTTCTTT. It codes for CASSQYPFSPEAFF.